The next 11 T cell receptor beta chains were all read from a single sample in a study of siplizumab effects on memory and regulatory T cells. The assay was immunoSEQ multiplex PCR, and TCRdb's table has in-frame clones only and misses some. This table holds over 70,000 clones, 85% to 90% found once. The sequencing input was CD4+ T cells sorted from blood. These TCRs come from a human donor in good health.

The rearrangement links TRBV5-8 to TRBJ2-1; D is unclear. CDR3 length: 12 residues. V lost 4 bases, J lost 3 bases, and 5 bases lay in between. Per germline, CDR1 SGHTS and CDR2 YDEGEE. In DNA form, the CDR3 reads TGTGCCAGCAGCCAGGACTACAATGAGCAGTTCTTC. Residues: CASSQDYNEQFF.

The chain recombines TRBV28 with TRBJ2-7, with 16 bases identical to TRBD2. Germline V lookup: CDR1 MDHEN, CDR2 SYDVKM. The trim removed 3 bases at V and 4 bases at J, leaving 6 bases unmatched. The CDR3 contains 17 residues. The CDR3 here is CASSFWGTSGRGYEQYF. Here the CDR3 DNA reads TGTGCCAGCAGTTTTTGGGGGACTAGCGGGAGGGGGTACGAGCAGTACTTC.

J is TRBJ2-1 and V is TRBV19; D might be TRBD1 (5 bases). The CDR3 is 18 amino acids. V lost 5 bases and J 1 base, leaving 21 bases between the germline ends. Germline V gene lookup returns CDR1 LNHDA and CDR2 SQIVND (reference sequence). CDR3 sequence reads: CASSLFSGHRQSYNEQFF. CDR3 nucleotide sequence: TGTGCCAGTAGTCTCTTTTCAGGACACCGGCAATCCTACAATGAGCAGTTCTTC.

This chain connects TRBV30 to TRBJ2-2; 11 positions agree with TRBD2. The ends lost 0 bases at V and 5 bases at J; junction bases unmatched: 5. The CDR3 consists of 16 residues. Germline-derived CDR1 and CDR2 are GTSNPN and SVGIG (reference sequence). DNA of the CDR3: TGTGCCTGGAGTGTTTTAGCGGGAGGGGGGACCGGGGAGCTGTTTTTT. It specifies CAWSVLAGGGTGELFF.

The chain has TRBV30 and TRBJ2-1; 7 positions match TRBD2. Unmatched junction bases numbered 4, after V lost 4 bases and J lost 4 bases. This CDR3 is built from 13 residues. The germline V gene encodes CDR1 GTSNPN and CDR2 SVGIG (reference sequence). The CDR3, as DNA: TGTGCCTGGACTAGCGGACTGTACAATGAGCAGTTCTTC. Amino acid sequence: CAWTSGLYNEQFF.

The rearrangement joins TRBV28 to TRBJ1-3, with a possible D match to TRBD1 (5 bases). Germline assignment: CDR1 MDHEN and CDR2 SYDVKM. The V and J ends lost 8 bases and 0 bases respectively, with 14 bases between them. The CDR3 has 15 residues. CDR3 region: CASSGRGSSGNTIYF. The CDR3 DNA reads as TGTGCCAGCTCCGGAAGGGGAAGCTCTGGAAACACCATATATTTT.

The chain has TRBV5-1 and TRBJ2-1; D unresolved. In germline, CDR1 is SGHRS, CDR2 YFSETQ. The CDR3 covers 16 residues. Trimming took off 4 bases at V and 4 bases at J, with 18 bases between the two ends. CDR3 coding DNA: TGCGCCAGCAGCCCAATCCTACGGACGAATTACAATGAGCAGTTCTTC. It specifies CASSPILRTNYNEQFF.

V usage is TRBV5-1 and J usage is TRBJ1-4; D is unclear. V shed 0 bases and J shed 4 bases, with 13 bases lying between them. Germline CDR1 and CDR2: SGHRS and YFSETQ. The CDR3 loop spans 16 amino acids. The CDR3 nucleotides read TGCGCCAGCAGCTTGGTGGCACGTAGCAATAATGAAAAACTGTTTTTT. Protein product: CASSLVARSNNEKLFF.

V usage is TRBV19 and J usage is TRBJ1-2, with D tentatively TRBD1 (5 bases). With 3 bases removed from V and 0 bases from J, the gap between germline ends came to 8 bases. Germline V gene lookup returns CDR1 LNHDA and CDR2 SQIVND (reference sequence). The CDR3 loop spans 14 amino acids. In DNA form, the CDR3 reads TGTGCCAGTAGTATGGGACCCCCTAACTATGGCTACACCTTC. This gives the protein CASSMGPPNYGYTF.

CDR3 sequence: CASSPERDTEAFF. In nucleotides, the CDR3 is TGTGCCAGCAGCCCTGAACGGGACACTGAAGCTTTCTTT. V is TRBV5-6 and J is TRBJ1-1; D remains unclear. The CDR3 loop spans 13 amino acids. CDR1 and CDR2 (germline): SGHDT, YYEEEE. Trimming left V 4 bases short and J 3 bases short, with 10 bases between.

This clone was found once. The chain recombines TRBV18 with TRBJ2-7; 9 nucleotides line up with TRBD1. The V gene end was trimmed by 4 bases and the J gene end by 6 bases; junction bases not matched to a gene: 7. CDR1 and CDR2 from the germline V gene are KGHSH and LQKENI. The CDR3 totals 14 residues. CDR3 nucleotide sequence: TGTGCCAGCTCACAACGGGACAGGGAGGCCGAGCAGTACTTC. Its translation is CASSQRDREAEQYF.